One sample yielded the 17 T cell receptor beta chains listed below, sequenced in a study of shared clonotypes between healthy human individuals. Libraries were prepared by immunoSEQ multiplex PCR; TCRdb keeps only in-frame clonotypes and omits some of them. The table lists about 960,000 clones, less than 85% of them singletons. The sample taken for sequencing was memory CD4+ T cells sorted from blood. The subset denotes: CD45RA-negative fraction. These receptors all come from a young man in good health.

The chain couples TRBV2 to TRBJ1-1; no clear D. The CDR3 is made up of 13 amino acids. V lost 4 bases and J 1 base, leaving 7 bases between the germline ends. The germline CDR1 and CDR2 sequences are SNHLY and FYNNEI. The CDR3 reads CASSVWGNTEAFF. The CDR3 region has the DNA TGTGCCAGCAGTGTTTGGGGGAACACTGAAGCTTTCTTT.

CDR3 loop: CASRFPGRETQYF. The CDR3 nucleotides read TGTGCCAGCAGATTTCCGGGGAGAGAGACCCAGTACTTC. V and J are TRBV6-1 and TRBJ2-5, with D possibly TRBD2 on 5 matching bases. The CDR3 totals 13 residues. The V and J ends lost 6 bases and 4 bases respectively, with 12 bases between them. Germline-derived CDR1 and CDR2 are MNHNS and SASEGT.

The chain combines TRBV13 with TRBJ2-3; D assignment may be TRBD1 or TRBD2 (5 bases each). V was shortened by 5 bases and J by 3 bases, with 9 bases between the two germline ends. CDR3 size: 13 residues. Germline-derived CDR1 and CDR2 are PRHDT and FYEKMQ (reference sequence). The CDR3 bases are TGTGCCAGCAGCGCGTGGGGGACAGATACGCAGTATTTT. This sequence encodes CASSAWGTDTQYF.

The chain has TRBV19 and TRBJ2-5; 9 positions match TRBD2. The CDR3 length is 14 residues. V gave up 5 bases and J gave up 5 bases; unmatched junction bases: 6. The germline V gene encodes CDR1 LNHDA and CDR2 SQIVND (reference sequence). CDR3 DNA: TGTGCCAGTAGTCCTCTGGCGGGAGGGGAGACCCAGTACTTC. Translation gives CASSPLAGGETQYF. The variable domain in full, with the rest retrieved from reference TRBV19 and TRBJ2-5, is DGGITQSPKYLFRKEGQNVTLSCEQNLNHDAMYWYRQDPGQGLRLIYYSQIVNDFQKGDIAEGYSVSREKKESFPLTVTSAQKNPTAFYLCASSPLAGGETQYFGPGTRLLVL.

The genes are TRBV18 and TRBJ2-5; a weak D match, TRBD1 (5 bases). CDR3 length: 14 residues. The germline gives CDR1 KGHSH, CDR2 LQKENI. V was clipped by 3 bases and J by 5 bases, with 13 bases between them. Here the CDR3 reads CASSPQGSRETQYF. In nucleotides, the CDR3 is TGTGCCAGCTCACCCCAGGGTAGTCGTGAGACCCAGTACTTC.

The chain links TRBV27 to TRBJ1-1; D ambiguous. CDR1 and CDR2 (germline): MNHEY, SMNVEV (reference sequence). Trimming took 3 bases from V and 2 from J, leaving 7 bases between them. The CDR3 is 13 amino acids. CDR3 region: CASSFFGNTEAFF. The CDR3 DNA reads TGTGCCAGCAGTTTTTTCGGAAACACTGAAGCTTTCTTT.

This clone was recorded only once. The chain joins TRBV7-8 to TRBJ2-5, with unresolved D. The germline V and J ends were trimmed by 5 bases and 3 bases, with 4 bases remaining between them. The CDR3 has 11 amino acids. Germline loops: CDR1 SGHVS, CDR2 FQNEAQ. The CDR3 loop is CASSAKETQYF. The CDR3 nucleotides read TGTGCCAGCAGCGCTAAAGAGACCCAGTACTTC.

Of note for this clone: Other DNA sequences in this sample translate to the same CDR3. The rearrangement joins TRBV5-1 to TRBJ2-6; D call uncertain. The CDR3 spans 15 residues. The germline gives CDR1 SGHRS, CDR2 YFSETQ. V gave up 5 bases and J gave up 0 bases, with 9 bases separating them. DNA of the CDR3: TGCGCCAGCAGTCTGGATGGCTCTGGGGCCAACGTCCTGACTTTC. This gives the protein CASSLDGSGANVLTF.

Here the CDR3 DNA reads TGTGCCAGCTCACCCTCAAGGGGAGGCTATAATACGCAGTATTTT. Translating gives CASSPSRGGYNTQYF. The chain is built from TRBV18 and TRBJ2-3; possibly TRBD2 for D (6 bases). Germline loops: CDR1 KGHSH, CDR2 LQKENI. The CDR3 spans 15 residues. V was trimmed by 3 bases and J by 7 bases, leaving 17 bases between them.

This chain joins TRBV5-1 and TRBJ2-3; 10 bases fit TRBD2. After removal of 2 bases from V and 2 bases from J, the junction contained 5 bases not matched to a gene. The CDR3 length is 16 residues. Germline CDR1 SGHRS, CDR2 YFSETQ. CDR3 in DNA: TGCGCCAGCAGCTTTCAGCGGGGGGGAGACACAGATACGCAGTATTTT. It yields the protein CASSFQRGGDTDTQYF.

V and J are TRBV2 and TRBJ2-1; TRBD2 matches 12 bases. Germline assignment: CDR1 SNHLY and CDR2 FYNNEI. V lost 1 base to trimming and J lost 9 bases; unmatched junction nucleotides: 16. The CDR3 sequence is 19 residues long. This CDR3 reads CASSEGSLLAGGRWSEQFF. CDR3 bases: TGTGCCAGCAGTGAAGGGTCCCTACTAGCGGGGGGTCGCTGGAGTGAGCAGTTCTTC.

This clone has just one count. The chain joins TRBV7-2 to TRBJ2-5; no firm D call. This CDR3 has 14 amino acids. Germline V CDR1 and CDR2: SGHTA, FQGNSA. V dropped 4 bases and J dropped 3 bases, with 12 bases sitting between them. The CDR3 is CASSSYPMEETQYF. Written as DNA, the CDR3 is TGTGCCAGCAGCTCGTACCCCATGGAAGAGACCCAGTACTTC.

This chain links TRBV18 with TRBJ1-1; a weak D match, TRBD1 (6 bases). V lost 3 bases and J lost 6, with 14 bases in between. The CDR3 length is 14 residues. CDR1 and CDR2 from the germline V gene are KGHSH and LQKENI. CDR3 sequence reads: CASSPLSKGAEAFF. CDR3 DNA sequence: TGTGCCAGCTCACCCTTATCTAAGGGGGCTGAAGCTTTCTTT. Full variable domain (missing parts from reference TRBV18 and TRBJ1-1): NAGVMQNPRHLVRRRGQEARLRCSPMKGHSHVYWYRQLPEEGLKFMVYLQKENIIDESGMPKERFSAEFPKEGPSILRIQQVVRGDSAAYFCASSPLSKGAEAFFGQGTRLTVV.

The chain carries TRBV5-6 and TRBJ2-7, with D possibly matching TRBD1 (6 bases). This CDR3 has 13 amino acids. The germline V gene has CDR1 SGHDT and CDR2 YYEEEE. V was trimmed by 7 bases and J by 0 bases, leaving 11 bases between them. Here the CDR3 DNA reads TGTGCCAGCGGGGTACAGGGCTCCTACGAGCAGTACTTC. It yields the protein CASGVQGSYEQYF.

The chain couples TRBV6-1 to TRBJ2-5; D gene unclear. The CDR3 extends over 13 amino acids. Germline values: CDR1 MNHNS, CDR2 SASEGT. Trimming stripped 5 bases from V and 2 bases from J, with 9 bases between. CDR3 sequence reads: CASSWTQQETQYF. The DNA of the CDR3 is TGTGCCAGCAGTTGGACCCAGCAAGAGACCCAGTACTTC.

The gene calls are TRBV7-8 and TRBJ1-1; 9 bases map to TRBD1. The CDR3 consists of 15 residues. Looked up from germline, CDR1 is SGHVS and CDR2 is FQNEAQ. The J segment lost 4 bases and the V segment lost 6 bases, leaving 9 bases of the junction unmatched. CDR3 coding DNA: TGTGCCAGCAGTCAGACAGGGGGTGAGGGCACTGAAGCTTTCTTT. Amino acids: CASSQTGGEGTEAFF.

This sequence joins TRBV4-1 and TRBJ2-6, with 8 bases lining up with TRBD1. Germline CDR1 and CDR2: MGHRA and YSYEKL. After removal of 6 bases from V and 1 base from J, the junction contained 8 bases not matched to a gene. The CDR3 consists of 17 residues. Here the CDR3 DNA reads TGCGCCAGCAGAAGGCAGGGGGCCGGGTCTGGGGCCAACGTCCTGACTTTC. Its protein is CASRRQGAGSGANVLTF.